This entry is about one TCR beta chain. This clonotype was observed a handful of times. This receptor's antigen is unknown. It has no much larger one-base neighbor in the sample; base qualities were not kept. From cysteine to phenylalanine, the CDR3 is 14 amino acids long. Here the CDR3 DNA is all that survives: 42 bases in frame from base 1. V is reduced by 2 bases and J by 3 bases, leaving a spacing of 11 bases between them. Libraries came from 5' RACE. Sequencer: Illumina HiSeq 2000. Template switching introduced a universal primer binding site; the final cDNA contained a unique molecular identifier, enabling accurate counting of TCR cDNA molecules. Specific primers in the conserved constant-segment region were used to synthesize first-strand cDNA for the TCR alpha and beta chains. To control for contamination, every cDNA library carried two barcodes: a SMART-Mk sample barcode plus Illumina barcodes. TruSeq adapter sequences, together with Illumina sample barcodes, were added in two successive PCR steps. The Illumina HiSeq platform was used with custom primers to sequence TCR alpha and beta cDNA libraries. Regarding the original processing steps: MiGEC processed the raw reads to extract unique molecular identifiers, while MiXCR was used to determine the CDR3 positions. For each individual, recombination models were inferred using an EM algorithm with the repgenHMM and IGoR tools. The tcR package in R was used for shared clonotype analysis, with sharing normalized by the product of cloneset sizes. To study raw recombination without the effects of thymic and clonal selection, out-of-frame nonproductive sequences were analyzed. TCRdb applied fastp at Q25 and MiXCR to the public reads, then kept only in-frame beta chains. Each entry merges the rows of one CDR3 protein and shows their most common DNA and genes. These V and J calls rely on TCRdb rather than the paper's analysis. A total of under 900,000 distinct CDR3 sequences appear in this sample, about 20% of them only once. The biggest ten clones account for roughly 13% of the sample.

This entry belongs to a study of identical twins (dated by TCRdb to 2015 to 2016). Regarding the study in general: To test whether fetal clonotypes persist, this study deep-sequenced TCR alpha and beta repertoires from monozygotic twins, from unrelated adults of various ages, and from cord blood. To rule out contamination, the twin experiments were replicated at different times with different library preparation protocols. What the work shows at the level of the full study, not this receptor alone: Zero-insertion analyses could be partly confounded by invariant T cells such as MAIT and iNKT, although diverse VJ usage argued against such confounding for most clonotypes. Recombination models systematically underestimated out-of-frame TCR alpha sharing in monozygotic twins but agreed with sharing between unrelated individuals. Compared with coincidental sharing between unrelated individuals, out-of-frame TCR alpha sequences shared between twins had an excess of sequences with low generation probability. Because the same donors could not be followed over many years, conclusions were based on cross-sectional statistical analysis. A weaker excess of twin sharing was found in beta out-of-frame sequences because the signal-to-noise ratio was lowered by fewer shared sequences. Fewer insertions were carried by abundant cord blood beta clonotypes; a weaker similar trend was observed in young adult naive repertoires, while no such trend was observed in memory repertoires.

All donors were healthy Caucasians. Three pairs of female monozygotic twins, all aged roughly 18 to 30 years, made up the twin cohort. The RNA used for TCR libraries was isolated from peripheral blood mononuclear cells. The same data also contributed to another study, on T cells expressing NK-cell markers. Per that second paper: TCR beta-chain repertoires were profiled in sorted CD3+CD56+NKG2C+, CD3+CD56+NKG2C- and CD3+CD56-NKG2C+ T-cell subsets from about 8 donors. Of the eight sequenced donors, seven were found to be HCMV-seropositive and one was found to be HCMV-seronegative. To restrict sorting to alphabetaTCR-expressing T cells, an anti-gammadeltaTCR antibody was added in several experiments. In several donors, the dominant CD3+CD56+NKG2C+ clonotypes ranked among the top 10 CD8+ clonotypes, making up about 1.0-8% of CD8+ T cells. Those dominant clonotypes were again the most abundant among CD3+CD56-NKG2C+ cells in several donors, at about 28.3-60.1%. It remained unclear whether the expanded NKG2C-expressing T cell clones were specific for HCMV antigens. All eight donors whose samples were sequenced were randomly selected healthy volunteers, three of them men and five women. HCMV-specific IgG was detected in serum with a commercial ELISA kit to determine HCMV serostatus. Bulk peripheral blood T-cell repertoires were additionally sequenced from unsorted PBMC for about 6 donors. MIGEC was used to demultiplex reads and group the reads by UMI, and MiTCR was used to assemble and quantify clonotypes. Only TCR cDNA sequences supported by at least two reads were kept to exclude erroneous sequences. The tcR package was used for downstream repertoire analysis, and clonotypes were matched across fractions by CDR3 nucleotide sequence plus V segment. VDJmatch was used to annotate antigen specificity against VDJdb, with one amino acid substitution in CDR3 permitted.

The chain couples TRBV12-3 or TRBV12-4 to TRBJ2-7; the D gene is perhaps TRBD1 or TRBD2, as each covers 5 bases. The receptor was derived from a woman aged 18-30 years in good health. Sequencing was done on a sample of PBMCs. This receptor carries the CDR3 CASSLSGTDYEQYF. The nucleotides read TGTGCCAGCAGTTTAAGTGGGACCGACTACGAGCAGTACTTC.